What follows are 16 T cell receptor beta chains derived from one specimen sequenced in a study of T cell responses to AZD1222 COVID-19 vaccine. Using immunoSEQ multiplex PCR, the repertoire was profiled, and TCRdb retains in-frame clones only, with some absent. Among tens of thousands of clones, 80% to 90% were seen once, and the ten largest hold less than 20%. Source: peripheral blood, taken 28 days after the second AZD1222 dose. Receptor source: an adult who received the AZD1222 COVID-19 vaccine.

The chain carries TRBV27 and TRBJ2-1; a possible D gene is TRBD2 (5 bases). Germline values: CDR1 MNHEY, CDR2 SMNVEV (reference sequence). This CDR3 region has 12 residues. The V end was cut by 6 bases, the J end by 6 bases, with 9 bases between. The CDR3 sequence is CASRGGFNEQFF. The CDR3 nucleotides are TGTGCCAGCAGAGGCGGGTTCAATGAGCAGTTCTTC.

This sequence joins TRBV4-2 and TRBJ2-2, with D unclear. This CDR3 has 16 residues. In germline, CDR1 is LGHNA, CDR2 YNFKEQ. Trimming shortened V by 4 bases and J by 3 bases, and 15 bases separated the two germline ends. Here the CDR3 reads CASSPSVAPHTGELFF. The CDR3 nucleotides are TGTGCCAGCAGCCCGTCGGTAGCCCCCCACACCGGGGAGCTGTTTTTT.

V is TRBV30 and J is TRBJ2-1; D perhaps matches TRBD2 (6 bases). Trimming shortened V by 5 bases and J by 7 bases, and 12 bases separated the two germline ends. Germline CDR1 reads GTSNPN; CDR2 reads SVGIG (reference sequence). CDR3 size: 12 residues. This CDR3 is CAWSDAGNEQFF. Written as DNA, the CDR3 is TGTGCCTGGTCCGACGCGGGGAATGAGCAGTTCTTC.

This chain uses TRBV4-1 with TRBJ2-1; D is possibly TRBD1 (5 bases). Trimming took off 5 bases at V and 11 bases at J, with 7 bases between the two ends. CDR1 is MGHRA and CDR2 is YSYEKL in the germline V gene. The CDR3 sequence is 10 residues long. CDR3 coding DNA: TGCGCCAGCAGCGGACAACAGCAGTTCTTC. Protein: CASSGQQQFF.

The chain carries TRBV18 and TRBJ1-1; D perhaps matches TRBD1 (6 bases). CDR3 length: 16 residues. Trimming took off 1 base at V and 8 bases at J, with 20 bases between the two ends. Germline CDR1 KGHSH, CDR2 LQKENI. The CDR3 DNA reads as TGTGCCAGCTCACCACGGTATGAAGGGACAAGCAAGGAAGCTTTCTTT. It encodes CASSPRYEGTSKEAFF.

The V gene is TRBV6-1, the J gene TRBJ2-3; unclear D gene. The CDR3 consists of 14 residues. CDR1 is MNHNS, CDR2 SASEGT, per germline. Trimming pared 2 bases from V and 3 bases from J, leaving 9 bases between. The CDR3 spells CASSEPGHTDTQYF. CDR3 sequence (DNA): TGTGCCAGCAGTGAACCGGGCCATACAGATACGCAGTATTTT.

As regards this clone: This same CDR3 is encoded by further DNA sequences in the sample. The V call is TRBV30, the J call TRBJ1-6; no definite D call. Trimming pared 0 bases from V and 9 bases from J, leaving 3 bases between. Per germline, CDR1 GTSNPN and CDR2 SVGIG (reference sequence). This CDR3 comprises 11 residues. CDR3 sequence (DNA): TGTGCCTGGAGTGTGGGTTCACCCCTCCACTTT. Amino acid sequence: CAWSVGSPLHF.

This rearrangement joins TRBV9 to TRBJ1-5; weak D call: TRBD1 (6 bases). The CDR3 covers 15 residues. V lost 3 bases and J lost 0, with 10 bases in between. Germline values: CDR1 SGDLS, CDR2 YYNGEE. CDR3 region: CASSEAGDSNQPQHF. The CDR3 bases are TGTGCCAGCAGCGAGGCAGGGGATAGCAATCAGCCCCAGCATTTT.

The chain links TRBV5-8 to TRBJ2-5; 9 nucleotides align to TRBD1. The CDR3 has 15 amino acids. Germline trimming cut 5 bases from V and 4 bases from J; bases unmatched to any gene: 9. Germline V CDR1 and CDR2: SGHTS, YDEGEE. CDR3 DNA: TGTGCCAGCAGTTACGACCCGGGACAGGGAGAGACCCAGTACTTC. This gives the protein CASSYDPGQGETQYF.

The chain employs TRBV5-8 and TRBJ2-7; 8 positions agree with TRBD1. V dropped 3 bases and J dropped 2; count of bases not matched to a gene: 7. CDR3 length equals 15 residues. CDR1 and CDR2 from the germline V gene are SGHTS and YDEGEE. CDR3: CASSSRTGIAYEQYF. CDR3 sequence (DNA): TGTGCCAGCAGCTCCCGGACAGGGATAGCCTACGAGCAGTACTTC.

The V gene is TRBV11-2, the J gene TRBJ1-3; D is possibly TRBD1 (5 bases). The V end lost 2 bases, the J end lost 3 bases, and 14 bases lay between the germline ends. This CDR3 is built from 16 residues. The germline V gene has CDR1 SGHAT and CDR2 FQNNGV. In nucleotides, the CDR3 is TGTGCCAGCAGCTTAATTCAGGGCAGGATTGGAAACACCATATATTTT. Translated: CASSLIQGRIGNTIYF.

This clone appeared a few times. The chain links TRBV30 to TRBJ1-4, with D maybe TRBD1 (5 bases). Germline V CDR1 and CDR2: GTSNPN, SVGIG (reference sequence). Deletions cut 1 base from V and 7 bases from J, with 10 bases between. The CDR3 totals 13 residues. DNA for the CDR3: TGTGCCTGGAGTGGCGGACATGGTGAAAAACTGTTTTTT. Its protein is CAWSGGHGEKLFF.

The genes are TRBV12-3 or TRBV12-4 and TRBJ1-1; D is ambiguous. The CDR3 runs to 11 residues. V gave up 6 bases and J gave up 3 bases, with 5 bases separating them. The CDR3 DNA is TGTGCCAGCAGCTCGGACACTGAAGCTTTCTTT. This translates into CASSSDTEAFF.

The genes are TRBV29-1 and TRBJ2-1; D uncertain. V lost 5 bases to trimming and J lost 4 bases, with 3 bases between them. Looked up from germline, CDR1 is SQVTM and CDR2 is ANQGSEA. The CDR3 runs 10 residues. DNA of the CDR3: TGCAGCGTTAAATACAATGAGCAGTTCTTC. This encodes CSVKYNEQFF.

This rearrangement joins TRBV9 to TRBJ2-6, with no clear D. This CDR3 is built from 15 residues. Germline V gene sequence: CDR1 SGDLS, CDR2 YYNGEE. The V end lost 3 bases, the J end lost 0 bases, and 7 bases lay between the germline ends. The CDR3 bases are TGTGCCAGCAGCGAAGAGACCTCTGGGGCCAACGTCCTGACTTTC. This encodes CASSEETSGANVLTF.

The chain recombines TRBV6-6 with TRBJ1-1; possible D gene TRBD1, 5 bases. This CDR3 is 15 amino acids long. With 2 bases removed from V and 0 bases from J, the gap between germline ends came to 10 bases. Germline V gene data show CDR1 as MNHNY and CDR2 as SVGAGI (reference sequence). The CDR3 DNA reads as TGTGCCAGCAGTTACATCGACAGACTGAACACTGAAGCTTTCTTT. It is translated as CASSYIDRLNTEAFF.